The following is a TCR beta chain sequence with its context. Its antigen is currently unknown. The data derive from a study of cytomegalovirus exposure and HLA in healthy donors. Germline CDR1 and CDR2: MNHEY and SMNVEV (reference sequence). The germline V and J ends were trimmed by 3 bases and 2 bases, with 6 bases remaining between them. The CDR3 length is 13 residues. The PCR employed 60 Vbeta primers together with 13 Jbeta primers. In the study's own analysis: A follow-up analysis tallied tens of millions of unique TCR beta chains, some 9.9 million shared. Generated by immunoSEQ multiplex PCR, the TCRdb table keeps only in-frame clones and is missing some. That table gives V, J and clone size, and the DNA gave D and trimming. The top ten clones hold 3.5% to 4% of a sample with some 120,000 clones, over 75% of them seen once. Study outcomes and limitations: Cytomegalovirus status was reportedly diagnosed by the classifier with high specificity and sensitivity. It was likely that a cluster of highly shared sequence variants was a sequencing artifact. Across donors, sequencing depth was assumed by presence/absence analyses to be roughly uniform.

The source is a man aged 18 to 30 in good health and CMV-seropositive. The chain couples TRBV27 to TRBJ2-3; possibly TRBD1 for D (5 bases). Sequences were obtained from PBMCs. The CDR3 DNA is TGTGCCAGCAGTTTGACAGACACAGATACGCAGTATTTT. It yields the protein CASSLTDTDTQYF.